This T cell receptor beta chain is drawn from a study of beta chain features in type 1 diabetes. Blood was collected once per donor into heparin, averaging about 0.12 L. All of the isolated RNA was reverse transcribed, so expressed TCRB transcripts were sequenced. Naive, central memory and regulatory T cell samples averaged around 3.9 million reads. Measured with immunoSEQ multiplex PCR; TCRdb has only the in-frame clones, and not every one. The sample contains 640,000 or so clones, about an eighth of which appear only once. Study observations and caveats: High TCR expression in some cells could lead to their over-representation in cDNA sequencing. Naive, central memory and Treg TCRB repertoires seemed to resemble each other more closely in patients than they did in healthy donors. Researchers report that Type 1 diabetes patients had moderately but significantly shorter TCRB CDR3s across all four CD4+ subsets.

This clone was detected only a few times. Its antigen remains unknown. CDR3 length: 12 amino acids. CDR1 is MNHNS and CDR2 is SASEGT in the germline V gene. Trimming cost V 5 bases and J 8 bases, with 12 bases left between them. Specimen: naive CD4+ T cells from blood. This TCR derives from a man between 18 and 35 years old with type 1 diabetes. The chain couples TRBV6-1 to TRBJ1-2; D is unclear. The chain's CDR3 is CASSTRVGGYTF. DNA for the CDR3: TGTGCCAGCAGTACTAGGGTCGGCGGCTACACCTTC.